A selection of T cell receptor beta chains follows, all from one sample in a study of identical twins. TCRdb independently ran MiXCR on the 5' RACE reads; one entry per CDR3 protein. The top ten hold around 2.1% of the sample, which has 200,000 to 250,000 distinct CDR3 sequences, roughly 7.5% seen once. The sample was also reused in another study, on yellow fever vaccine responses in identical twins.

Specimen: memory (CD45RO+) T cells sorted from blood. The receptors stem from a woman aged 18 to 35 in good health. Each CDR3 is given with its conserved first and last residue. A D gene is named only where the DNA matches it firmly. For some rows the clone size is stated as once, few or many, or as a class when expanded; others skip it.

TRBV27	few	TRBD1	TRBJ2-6	CASSLSEQGHSGANVLTF	TGTGCCAGCAGTTTATCGGAACAGGGGCACTCTGGGGCCAACGTCCTGACTTTC
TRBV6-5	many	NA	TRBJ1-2	CASSSLLGERGYTF	TGTGCCAGCAGTTCCTTGTTGGGGGAAAGGGGCTACACCTTC
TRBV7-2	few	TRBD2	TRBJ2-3	CASSPWTSGRGDTQYF	TGTGCCAGCAGCCCCTGGACTAGCGGGAGGGGAGATACGCAGTATTTT
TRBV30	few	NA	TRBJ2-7	CAWSRDIYEQYF	TGTGCCTGGAGTCGGGACATCTACGAGCAGTACTTC
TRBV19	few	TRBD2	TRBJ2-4	CASSIDLAGGPTKNIQYF	TGTGCCAGTAGTATAGATCTGGCGGGAGGGCCAACCAAAAACATTCAGTACTTC
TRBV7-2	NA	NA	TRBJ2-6	CASKAGSGANVLTF	TGTGCCAGCAAGGCCGGCTCTGGGGCCAACGTCCTGACTTTC
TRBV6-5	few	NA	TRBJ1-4	CASSYSLPTATNEKLFF	TGTGCCAGCAGTTACAGCTTACCGACAGCGACTAATGAAAAACTGTTTTTT
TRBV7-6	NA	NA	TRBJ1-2	CASSLGSTNYGYSF	TGTGCCAGCAGCTTAGGCAGCACTAACTATGGCTACTCCTTC
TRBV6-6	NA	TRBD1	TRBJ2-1	CASWGQGINEQFF	TGTGCCTCCTGGGGACAGGGGATCAATGAGCAGTTCTTC
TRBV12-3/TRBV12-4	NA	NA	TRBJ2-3	CASSSNRGGDTQYF	TGTGCCAGCAGTTCGAACCGTGGGGGTGATACGCAGTATTTT
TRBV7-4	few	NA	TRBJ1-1	CANTWGWAFF	TGTGCCAACACCTGGGGTTGGGCTTTCTTT
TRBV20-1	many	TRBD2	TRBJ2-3	CSATHQRGASTDTQYF	TGCAGTGCGACCCATCAGCGGGGGGCCAGCACAGATACGCAGTATTTT
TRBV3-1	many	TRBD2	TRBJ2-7	CASRGGPYEQYF	TGTGCCTCCCGGGGGGGGCCTTACGAGCAGTACTTC
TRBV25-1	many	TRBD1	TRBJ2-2	CASRSRQGGDTGELFF	TGTGCCAGCAGGAGCCGACAGGGGGGGGACACCGGGGAGCTGTTTTTT
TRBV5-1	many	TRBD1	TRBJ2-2	CASSLLPRQGFTGELFF	TGCGCCAGCAGCCTTTTGCCGAGACAGGGGTTCACCGGGGAGCTGTTTTTT
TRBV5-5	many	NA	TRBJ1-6	CASSFAGEPPLHF	TGTGCCAGCAGCTTCGCAGGGGAACCACCCCTCCACTTT
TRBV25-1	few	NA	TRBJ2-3	CASSLQGLKTDTQYF	TGTGCCAGCAGTTTGCAGGGGCTGAAGACAGATACGCAGTATTTT
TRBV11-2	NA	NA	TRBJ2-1	CASSLSAGSYNEQFF	TGTGCCAGCAGCTTATCTGCGGGGTCCTACAATGAGCAGTTCTTC
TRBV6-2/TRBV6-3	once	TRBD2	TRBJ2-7	CASRLAEKGNEQYF	TGTGCCAGCAGGCTAGCGGAGAAGGGCAACGAGCAGTACTTC
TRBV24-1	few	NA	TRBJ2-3	CATSADGSSTDTQYF	TGTGCCACCAGTGCTGACGGTTCTAGCACAGATACGCAGTATTTT
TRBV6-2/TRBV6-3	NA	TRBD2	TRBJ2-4	CASSYGLAETKNIQYF	TGTGCCAGCAGTTACGGACTAGCGGAGACCAAAAACATTCAGTACTTC
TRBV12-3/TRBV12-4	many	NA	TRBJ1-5	CASSSGTRHNQPQHF	TGTGCCAGCAGCTCCGGGACAAGACACAATCAGCCCCAGCATTTT
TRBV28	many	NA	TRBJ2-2	CASKRSGGAGELFF	TGTGCCAGCAAGCGATCTGGTGGGGCCGGGGAGCTGTTTTTT
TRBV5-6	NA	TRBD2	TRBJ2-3	CASSEVSGKVTQYF	TGTGCCAGCAGCGAGGTTAGCGGGAAGGTTACGCAGTATTTT
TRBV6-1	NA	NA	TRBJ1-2	CASSWTNYGYTF	TGTGCCAGCAGTTGGACTAATTATGGCTACACCTTC
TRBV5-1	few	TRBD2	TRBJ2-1	CASSLGGAGTPNEQFF	TGCGCCAGCAGCTTGGGTGGAGCGGGGACCCCCAATGAGCAGTTCTTC
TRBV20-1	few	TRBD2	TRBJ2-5	CSARETSGSSMGETQYF	TGCAGTGCTAGAGAGACTAGCGGGAGTAGTATGGGAGAGACCCAGTACTTC
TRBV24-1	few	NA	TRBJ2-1	CATRGTAGANEQFF	TGTGCCACCAGAGGGACCGCGGGCGCCAATGAGCAGTTCTTC
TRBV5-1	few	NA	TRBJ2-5	CASSFIPDKETQYF	TGCGCCAGCAGCTTTATCCCAGATAAAGAGACCCAGTACTTC
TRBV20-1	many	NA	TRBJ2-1	CSARGPDVGNEQFF	TGCAGTGCTAGAGGCCCTGACGTAGGAAATGAGCAGTTCTTC
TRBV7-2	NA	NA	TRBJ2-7	CASSSRVGEQYF	TGTGCCAGCAGCTCCAGGGTAGGCGAGCAGTACTTC
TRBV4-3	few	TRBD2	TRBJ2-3	CASSLKAGGDTDTQYF	TGCGCCAGCAGCCTCAAAGCGGGAGGCGACACAGATACGCAGTATTTT
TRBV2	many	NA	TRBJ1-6	CASTDSPNSPLHF	TGTGCCAGCACGGACAGCCCGAATTCACCCCTCCACTTT
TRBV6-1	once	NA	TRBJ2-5	CASSPRGREKLLVSETQYF	TGTGCCAGCAGTCCCCGGGGCAGGGAAAAGCTTTTGGTCTCGGAGACCCAGTACTTC
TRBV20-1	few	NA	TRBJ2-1	CSAGTSSYNEQFF	TGCAGTGCTGGGACAAGCTCCTACAATGAGCAGTTCTTC
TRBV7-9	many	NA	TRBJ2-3	CASSLNPDTQYF	TGTGCCAGCAGCTTAAACCCAGATACGCAGTATTTT